A single sample gave rise to the 12 T cell receptor beta chains below, sequenced in a study of blood T cell repertoires in COVID-19 (dated by TCRdb to about 2020). Library method: the immunoSEQ multiplex PCR assay. The clones in this table, taken by TCRdb from immuneACCESS, are in-frame only. Not every clone is retained; where verified, under half of the shortfall comes from an unresolved V gene, and the cause of the rest is unknown. A total of about 120,000 clones appear in this sample, around nine tenths of them only once. Approximately 4.8% of the sample is taken by the ten largest. Sequencing was performed on peripheral blood. These receptor sequences come from a human donor in a cohort sampled during active COVID-19.

This chain connects TRBV5-1 to TRBJ1-4; TRBD1 agrees at 10 bases. CDR3 size: 20 residues. Trimming at V came to 1 base and at J to 0 bases, leaving 12 bases not matched to a gene. CDR1 is SGHRS, CDR2 YFSETQ, per germline. This CDR3 is CASSLRPRGTGVATNEKLFF. CDR3 DNA sequence: TGCGCCAGCAGCTTGAGGCCCCGCGGGACAGGGGTTGCAACTAATGAAAAACTGTTTTTT.

The chain couples TRBV7-9 to TRBJ2-1, with D possibly matching TRBD2 (5 bases). Germline V CDR1 and CDR2: SEHNR, FQNEAQ (reference sequence). CDR3 length equals 11 residues. Deletions cut 10 bases from V and 4 bases from J, with 8 bases between. CDR3 protein: CATRGYNEQFF. CDR3 bases: TGTGCCACCCGGGGTTACAATGAGCAGTTCTTC.

The chain has TRBV9 and TRBJ2-7, with a weak D call TRBD1 (5 bases). The CDR3 is 14 amino acids. CDR1 is SGDLS and CDR2 is YYNGEE in the germline V gene. The V end was cut by 3 bases, the J end by 2 bases, with 12 bases between. The CDR3 here is CASSAGPDTYEQYF. CDR3 nucleotides: TGTGCCAGCAGCGCAGGGCCGGATACCTACGAGCAGTACTTC. Together with reference TRBV9 and TRBJ2-7, the CDR3 gives the full variable domain: DSGVTQTPKHLITATGQRVTLRCSPRSGDLSVYWYQQSLDQGLQFLIQYYNGEERAKGNILERFSAQQFPDLHSELNLSSLELGDSALYFCASSAGPDTYEQYFGPGTRLTVT.

This chain connects TRBV5-1 to TRBJ1-4; weak D call: TRBD1 (5 bases). V was cut by 1 base and J by 8 bases, with 18 bases left in between. This CDR3 spans 16 amino acids. Germline lookup yields CDR1 SGHRS and CDR2 YFSETQ. Here the CDR3 DNA reads TGCGCCAGCAGCTTGCCCCAGGGAGGCGGCGGGGAAAAACTGTTTTTT. It encodes CASSLPQGGGGEKLFF.

In nucleotides, the CDR3 is TGCGCCAGCAGTGTCGGCTACGAGCAGTACTTC. Amino acids: CASSVGYEQYF. The chain uses TRBV10-1 and TRBJ2-7; D uncertain. Germline loops: CDR1 WNHNN, CDR2 SYGVQD (reference sequence). V lost 4 bases to trimming and J lost 3 bases, with 4 bases between them. The length of the CDR3 is 11 residues.

In the case of this clone: Other DNA sequences in the same sample also yield this CDR3. The chain links TRBV27 to TRBJ2-7; 8 bases line up with TRBD1. V shed 2 bases and J 3 bases; nucleotides not matched to a gene: 6. CDR1 and CDR2 (germline): MNHEY, SMNVEV (reference sequence). The CDR3 extends over 15 amino acids. CDR3 DNA sequence: TGTGCCAGCAGTTTAAGTTGGACAGGGAACTACGAGCAGTACTTC. It translates to CASSLSWTGNYEQYF.

V and J are TRBV5-6 and TRBJ1-2; D not resolved. There are 13 residues in the CDR3. V dropped 2 bases and J dropped 8 bases, with 13 bases sitting between them. Germline V gene data show CDR1 as SGHDT and CDR2 as YYEEEE. The CDR3 is CASSLTPEPGYTF. CDR3 DNA sequence: TGTGCCAGCAGCTTAACGCCAGAACCGGGCTACACCTTC.

V and J are TRBV12-3 or TRBV12-4 and TRBJ1-5, with 7 bases identical to TRBD1. The V segment lost 5 bases and the J segment 7 bases; nucleotides outside the gene matches: 2. This CDR3 contains 12 residues. The CDR3: CASSLQGQPQHF. DNA of the CDR3: TGTGCCAGCAGTCTACAGGGGCAGCCCCAGCATTTT.

The rearrangement uses TRBV28 and TRBJ2-2; D is unclear. Germline assignment: CDR1 MDHEN and CDR2 SYDVKM. This CDR3 has 16 residues. Trimming took off 5 bases at V and 0 bases at J, with 13 bases between the two ends. The CDR3, as DNA: TGTGCCAGCAGTCGGTTTTTCGCATCGAACACCGGGGAGCTGTTTTTT. Translated: CASSRFFASNTGELFF.

The rearrangement uses TRBV30 and TRBJ2-3, with D possibly being TRBD2 (6 bases). The germline V and J ends were trimmed by 2 bases and 2 bases, with 17 bases remaining between them. Per germline, CDR1 GTSNPN and CDR2 SVGIG (reference sequence). The CDR3 is 16 amino acids. CDR3 sequence: CAWSRAGGGFTDTQYF. The CDR3 DNA is TGTGCCTGGAGTCGGGCAGGTGGGGGGTTCACAGATACGCAGTATTTT. Full variable domain (missing parts from reference TRBV30 and TRBJ2-3): SQTIHQWPATLVQPVGSPLSLECTVEGTSNPNLYWYRQAAGRGLQLLFYSVGIGQISSEVPQNLSASRPQDRQFILSSKKLLLSDSGFYLCAWSRAGGGFTDTQYFGPGTRLTVL.

Points on this clone: The sample contains more than one DNA sequence encoding this CDR3. V gene TRBV3-1 (or the pseudogene TRBV3-2) combines with J gene TRBJ1-6, with 7 bases aligning to TRBD1. The germline V gene has CDR1 LGHDT and CDR2 YNNKEL (reference sequence). With V trimmed by 4 bases and J by 6 bases, 6 bases remained unmatched. This CDR3 spans 15 amino acids. The CDR3 DNA sequence: TGTGCCAGCAGCCGACTAGGGACAGCTAATTCACCCCTCCACTTT. It is translated as CASSRLGTANSPLHF.

The chain uses TRBV7-3 and TRBJ2-1; 15 positions agree with TRBD2. J lost 4 bases, V lost 5 bases, and 6 bases had no gene match. The germline V gene has CDR1 SGHTA and CDR2 FQGTGA. This CDR3 spans 17 amino acids. CDR3 DNA sequence: TGTGCCAGCAGCCGGACTAGCGGGAGGGCCTCTTACAATGAGCAGTTCTTC. The encoded protein is CASSRTSGRASYNEQFF.